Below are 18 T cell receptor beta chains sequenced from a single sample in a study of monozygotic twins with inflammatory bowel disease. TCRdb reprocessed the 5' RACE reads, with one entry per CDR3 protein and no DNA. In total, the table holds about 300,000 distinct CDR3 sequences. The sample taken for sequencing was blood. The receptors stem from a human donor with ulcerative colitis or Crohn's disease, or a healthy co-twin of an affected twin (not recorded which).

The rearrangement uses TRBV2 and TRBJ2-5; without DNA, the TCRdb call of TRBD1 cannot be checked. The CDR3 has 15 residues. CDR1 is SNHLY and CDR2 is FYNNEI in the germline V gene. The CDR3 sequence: CASSRETGHGETQYF.

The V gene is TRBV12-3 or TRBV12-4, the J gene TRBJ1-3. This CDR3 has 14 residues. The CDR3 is CASKTTDLGNTIYF.

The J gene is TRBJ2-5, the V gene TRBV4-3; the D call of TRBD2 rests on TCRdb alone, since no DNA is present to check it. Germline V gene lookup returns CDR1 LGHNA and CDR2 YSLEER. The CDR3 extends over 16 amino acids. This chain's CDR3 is CASSQALAGVPETQYF.

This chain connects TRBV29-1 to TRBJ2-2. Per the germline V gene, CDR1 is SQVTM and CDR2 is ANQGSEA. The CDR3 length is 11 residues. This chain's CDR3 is CSADYTGELFF.

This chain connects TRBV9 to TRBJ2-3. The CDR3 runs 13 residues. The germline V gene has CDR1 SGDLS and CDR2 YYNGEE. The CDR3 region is CASSSPLGDTQYF. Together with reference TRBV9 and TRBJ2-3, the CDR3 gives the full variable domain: DSGVTQTPKHLITATGQRVTLRCSPRSGDLSVYWYQQSLDQGLQFLIQYYNGEERAKGNILERFSAQQFPDLHSELNLSSLELGDSALYFCASSSPLGDTQYFGPGTRLTVL.

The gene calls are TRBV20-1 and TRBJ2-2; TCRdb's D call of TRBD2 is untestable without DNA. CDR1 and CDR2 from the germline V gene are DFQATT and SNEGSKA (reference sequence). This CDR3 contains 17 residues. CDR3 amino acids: CSARPFLSGLNTGELFF.

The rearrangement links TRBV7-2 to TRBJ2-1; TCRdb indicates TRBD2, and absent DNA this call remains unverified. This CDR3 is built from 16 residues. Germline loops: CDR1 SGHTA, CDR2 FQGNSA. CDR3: CASSLVSRGGHNEQFF.

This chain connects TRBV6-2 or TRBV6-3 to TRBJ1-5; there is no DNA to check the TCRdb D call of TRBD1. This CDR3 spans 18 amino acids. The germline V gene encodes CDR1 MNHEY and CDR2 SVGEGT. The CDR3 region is CASSYRDRETRGPQPQHF.

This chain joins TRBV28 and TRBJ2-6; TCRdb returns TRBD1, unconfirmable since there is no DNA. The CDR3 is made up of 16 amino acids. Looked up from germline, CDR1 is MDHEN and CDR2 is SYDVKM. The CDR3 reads CASYGTEVSGANVLTF.

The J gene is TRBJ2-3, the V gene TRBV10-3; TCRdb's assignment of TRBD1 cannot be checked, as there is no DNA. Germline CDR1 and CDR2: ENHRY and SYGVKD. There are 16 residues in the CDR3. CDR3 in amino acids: CAISEAGTAITDTQYF.

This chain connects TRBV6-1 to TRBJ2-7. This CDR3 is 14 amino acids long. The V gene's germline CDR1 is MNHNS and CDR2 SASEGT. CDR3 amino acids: CASRSTPSSYEQYF.

The chain's CDR3 is CASSLELAGAYYNEQFF. The rearrangement uses TRBV5-1 and TRBJ2-1; as DNA is missing, the TRBD2 call by TCRdb cannot be tested. The germline V gene encodes CDR1 SGHRS and CDR2 YFSETQ. This CDR3 has 17 amino acids.

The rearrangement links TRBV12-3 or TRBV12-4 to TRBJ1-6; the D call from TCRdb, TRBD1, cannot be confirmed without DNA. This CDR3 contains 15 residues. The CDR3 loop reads CASSSPPGLNSPLHF.

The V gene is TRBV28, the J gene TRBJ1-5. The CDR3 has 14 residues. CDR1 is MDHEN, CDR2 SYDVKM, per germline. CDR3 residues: CATVRSYSNQPQHF.

The CDR3 loop is CASTPLAFGPLGSGANVLTF. The chain links TRBV6-2 or TRBV6-3 to TRBJ2-6; the D gene TCRdb calls, TRBD2, cannot be checked with no DNA. Germline-derived CDR1 and CDR2 are MNHEY and SVGEGT. CDR3 length: 20 amino acids.

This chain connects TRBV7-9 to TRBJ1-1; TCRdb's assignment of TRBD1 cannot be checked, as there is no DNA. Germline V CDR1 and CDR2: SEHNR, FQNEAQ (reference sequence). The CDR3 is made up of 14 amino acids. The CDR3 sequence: CASSPGQANGFVFF.

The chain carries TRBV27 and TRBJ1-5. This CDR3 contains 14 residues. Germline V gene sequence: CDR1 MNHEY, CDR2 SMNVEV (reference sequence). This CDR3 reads CASRSSGSNQPQHF.

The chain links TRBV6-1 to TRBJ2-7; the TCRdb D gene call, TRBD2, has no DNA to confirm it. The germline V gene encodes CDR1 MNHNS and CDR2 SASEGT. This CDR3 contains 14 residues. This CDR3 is CASSELAVSYEQYF.